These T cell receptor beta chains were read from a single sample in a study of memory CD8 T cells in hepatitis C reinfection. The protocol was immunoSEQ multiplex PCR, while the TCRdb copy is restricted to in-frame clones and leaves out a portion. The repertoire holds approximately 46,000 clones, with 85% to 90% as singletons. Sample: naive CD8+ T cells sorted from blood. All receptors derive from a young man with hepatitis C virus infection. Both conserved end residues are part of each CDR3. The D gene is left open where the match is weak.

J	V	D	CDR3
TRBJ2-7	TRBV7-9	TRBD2	CASSSPGTSGRQYF
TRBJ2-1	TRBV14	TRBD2	CASSQEEVAGDPPSYNEQFF
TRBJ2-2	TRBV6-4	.	CASRSGTGELFF
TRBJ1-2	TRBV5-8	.	CASSLQGWRGYTF
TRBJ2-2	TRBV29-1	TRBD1	CSVAPTGLTGELFF
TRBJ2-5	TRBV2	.	CASSEALGGAEETQYF
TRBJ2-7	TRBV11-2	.	CASSFSSEARLEQYF
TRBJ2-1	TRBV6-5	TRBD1	CASRWDRGIKNEQFF
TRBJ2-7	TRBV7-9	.	CASSGDGGKDEQYF
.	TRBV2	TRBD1	CASSEATGSPYEQYF
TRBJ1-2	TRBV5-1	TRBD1	CASSLVEPWTGRGPSIGYTF
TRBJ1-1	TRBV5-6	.	CASSLGGAAEAFF